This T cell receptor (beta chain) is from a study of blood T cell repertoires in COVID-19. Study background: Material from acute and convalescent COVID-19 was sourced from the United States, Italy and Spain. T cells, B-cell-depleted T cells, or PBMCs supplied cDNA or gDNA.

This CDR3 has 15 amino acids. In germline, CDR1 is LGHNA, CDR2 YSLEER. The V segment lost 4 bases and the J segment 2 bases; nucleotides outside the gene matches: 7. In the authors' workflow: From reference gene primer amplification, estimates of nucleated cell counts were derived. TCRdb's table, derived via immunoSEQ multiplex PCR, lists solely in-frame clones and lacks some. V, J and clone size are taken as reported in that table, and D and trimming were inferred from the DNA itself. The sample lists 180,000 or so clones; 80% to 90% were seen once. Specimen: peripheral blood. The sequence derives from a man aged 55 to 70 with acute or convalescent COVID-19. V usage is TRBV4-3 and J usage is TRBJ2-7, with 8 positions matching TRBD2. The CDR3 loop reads CASSRGSGGPYEQYF. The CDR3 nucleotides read TGCGCCAGCAGCCGCGGCAGCGGGGGTCCCTACGAGCAGTACTTC.